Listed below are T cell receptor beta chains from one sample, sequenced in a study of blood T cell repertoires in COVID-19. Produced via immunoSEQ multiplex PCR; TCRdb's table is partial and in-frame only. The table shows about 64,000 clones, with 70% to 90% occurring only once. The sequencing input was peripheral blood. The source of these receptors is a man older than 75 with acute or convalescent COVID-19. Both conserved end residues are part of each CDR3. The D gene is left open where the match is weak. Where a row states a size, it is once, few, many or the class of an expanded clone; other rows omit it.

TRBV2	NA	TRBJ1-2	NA	CASILTAGSSYTF	TGTGCCAGCATTCTGACGGCGGGGTCGAGCTACACCTTC
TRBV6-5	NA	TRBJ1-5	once	CASSQNRNDQPQHF	TGTGCCAGCAGTCAAAACAGGAACGATCAGCCCCAGCATTTT
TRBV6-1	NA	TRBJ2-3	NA	CASSEIEYWRADSTDTQYF	TGTGCCAGCAGTGAAATTGAGTATTGGCGGGCTGATAGCACAGATACGCAGTATTTT
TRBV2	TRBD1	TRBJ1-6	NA	CASSKGTGWSNSPLHF	TGTGCCAGCAGTAAAGGGACAGGGTGGAGCAATTCACCCCTCCACTTT
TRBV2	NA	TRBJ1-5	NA	CASSGLGGDQPQHF	TGTGCCAGCAGTGGGTTGGGGGGAGATCAGCCCCAGCATTTT
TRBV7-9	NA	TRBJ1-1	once	CASSFSGWEAFF	TGTGCCAGCAGCTTCTCCGGGTGGGAAGCTTTCTTT
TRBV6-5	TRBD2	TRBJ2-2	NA	CASSPGLAGRGELFF	TGTGCCAGCAGCCCCGGACTAGCAGGGAGAGGGGAGCTGTTTTTT
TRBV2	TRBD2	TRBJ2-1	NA	CASRAPTSGGNEQFF	TGTGCCAGCAGGGCCCCGACTAGCGGGGGGAATGAGCAGTTCTTC
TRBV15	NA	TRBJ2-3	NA	CATSRKSGGLADTQYF	TGTGCCACCAGCAGAAAGTCAGGGGGGTTGGCAGATACGCAGTATTTT
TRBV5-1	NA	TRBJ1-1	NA	CASSTAGGTEAFF	TGCGCCAGCAGCACAGCGGGGGGCACTGAAGCTTTCTTT
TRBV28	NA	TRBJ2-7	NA	CASSLQGPPREQYF	TGTGCCAGCAGTTTACAGGGGCCTCCTAGGGAGCAGTACTTC
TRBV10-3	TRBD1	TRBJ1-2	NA	CAISESEDRYNYGYTF	TGTGCCATCAGTGAGTCCGAGGACAGGTATAACTATGGCTACACCTTC
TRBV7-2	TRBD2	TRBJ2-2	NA	CASSMRLAGGPDTGELFF	TGTGCCAGCAGCATGCGACTAGCGGGGGGGCCAGACACCGGGGAGCTGTTTTTT
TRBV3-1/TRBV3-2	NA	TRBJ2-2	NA	CASSQTAGPTGELFF	TGTGCCAGCAGCCAAACTGCAGGCCCCACCGGGGAGCTGTTTTTT
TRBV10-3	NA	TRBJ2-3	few	CAISAGGGTFGGTQYF	TGTGCCATCAGTGCTGGCGGTGGGACGTTCGGGGGTACGCAGTATTTT
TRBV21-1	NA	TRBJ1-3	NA	CASVTDQSGNTIYF	TGTGCCAGCGTAACAGACCAGTCTGGAAACACCATATATTTT
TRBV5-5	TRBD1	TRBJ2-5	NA	CASSFMGQGASGTQYF	TGTGCCAGCAGCTTCATGGGGCAGGGGGCGAGTGGGACCCAGTACTTC